This paragraph covers one T cell receptor (beta chain) sequence. Its specificity is not known. The ends were cut back, 2 bases at V and 6 bases at J, with 8 bases in the middle. This CDR3 region has 13 residues. Germline CDR1 and CDR2: PRHDT and FYEKMQ (reference sequence). The data are from a study of shared clonotypes between healthy human individuals. TCRdb keeps only in-frame clones here, not all; method: immunoSEQ multiplex PCR. The sample holds fewer than 700,000 clones; roughly 79% are singletons and the top ten take more than 10%. The study, taken as a whole, reports: Clonotype sharing among donors was thought likely to change with sequencing depth.

This sequence originates from a woman between 35 and 50 years old in good health. Some clones in this sample may be carry-over from other donors' samples. The V call is TRBV13, the J call TRBJ2-1, with a tentative D call TRBD1 (5 bases). Material for sequencing was PBMCs. DNA for the CDR3: TGTGCCAGCAGCTTAAAGGGGATCAATGAGCAGTTCTTC. Its translation is CASSLKGINEQFF.